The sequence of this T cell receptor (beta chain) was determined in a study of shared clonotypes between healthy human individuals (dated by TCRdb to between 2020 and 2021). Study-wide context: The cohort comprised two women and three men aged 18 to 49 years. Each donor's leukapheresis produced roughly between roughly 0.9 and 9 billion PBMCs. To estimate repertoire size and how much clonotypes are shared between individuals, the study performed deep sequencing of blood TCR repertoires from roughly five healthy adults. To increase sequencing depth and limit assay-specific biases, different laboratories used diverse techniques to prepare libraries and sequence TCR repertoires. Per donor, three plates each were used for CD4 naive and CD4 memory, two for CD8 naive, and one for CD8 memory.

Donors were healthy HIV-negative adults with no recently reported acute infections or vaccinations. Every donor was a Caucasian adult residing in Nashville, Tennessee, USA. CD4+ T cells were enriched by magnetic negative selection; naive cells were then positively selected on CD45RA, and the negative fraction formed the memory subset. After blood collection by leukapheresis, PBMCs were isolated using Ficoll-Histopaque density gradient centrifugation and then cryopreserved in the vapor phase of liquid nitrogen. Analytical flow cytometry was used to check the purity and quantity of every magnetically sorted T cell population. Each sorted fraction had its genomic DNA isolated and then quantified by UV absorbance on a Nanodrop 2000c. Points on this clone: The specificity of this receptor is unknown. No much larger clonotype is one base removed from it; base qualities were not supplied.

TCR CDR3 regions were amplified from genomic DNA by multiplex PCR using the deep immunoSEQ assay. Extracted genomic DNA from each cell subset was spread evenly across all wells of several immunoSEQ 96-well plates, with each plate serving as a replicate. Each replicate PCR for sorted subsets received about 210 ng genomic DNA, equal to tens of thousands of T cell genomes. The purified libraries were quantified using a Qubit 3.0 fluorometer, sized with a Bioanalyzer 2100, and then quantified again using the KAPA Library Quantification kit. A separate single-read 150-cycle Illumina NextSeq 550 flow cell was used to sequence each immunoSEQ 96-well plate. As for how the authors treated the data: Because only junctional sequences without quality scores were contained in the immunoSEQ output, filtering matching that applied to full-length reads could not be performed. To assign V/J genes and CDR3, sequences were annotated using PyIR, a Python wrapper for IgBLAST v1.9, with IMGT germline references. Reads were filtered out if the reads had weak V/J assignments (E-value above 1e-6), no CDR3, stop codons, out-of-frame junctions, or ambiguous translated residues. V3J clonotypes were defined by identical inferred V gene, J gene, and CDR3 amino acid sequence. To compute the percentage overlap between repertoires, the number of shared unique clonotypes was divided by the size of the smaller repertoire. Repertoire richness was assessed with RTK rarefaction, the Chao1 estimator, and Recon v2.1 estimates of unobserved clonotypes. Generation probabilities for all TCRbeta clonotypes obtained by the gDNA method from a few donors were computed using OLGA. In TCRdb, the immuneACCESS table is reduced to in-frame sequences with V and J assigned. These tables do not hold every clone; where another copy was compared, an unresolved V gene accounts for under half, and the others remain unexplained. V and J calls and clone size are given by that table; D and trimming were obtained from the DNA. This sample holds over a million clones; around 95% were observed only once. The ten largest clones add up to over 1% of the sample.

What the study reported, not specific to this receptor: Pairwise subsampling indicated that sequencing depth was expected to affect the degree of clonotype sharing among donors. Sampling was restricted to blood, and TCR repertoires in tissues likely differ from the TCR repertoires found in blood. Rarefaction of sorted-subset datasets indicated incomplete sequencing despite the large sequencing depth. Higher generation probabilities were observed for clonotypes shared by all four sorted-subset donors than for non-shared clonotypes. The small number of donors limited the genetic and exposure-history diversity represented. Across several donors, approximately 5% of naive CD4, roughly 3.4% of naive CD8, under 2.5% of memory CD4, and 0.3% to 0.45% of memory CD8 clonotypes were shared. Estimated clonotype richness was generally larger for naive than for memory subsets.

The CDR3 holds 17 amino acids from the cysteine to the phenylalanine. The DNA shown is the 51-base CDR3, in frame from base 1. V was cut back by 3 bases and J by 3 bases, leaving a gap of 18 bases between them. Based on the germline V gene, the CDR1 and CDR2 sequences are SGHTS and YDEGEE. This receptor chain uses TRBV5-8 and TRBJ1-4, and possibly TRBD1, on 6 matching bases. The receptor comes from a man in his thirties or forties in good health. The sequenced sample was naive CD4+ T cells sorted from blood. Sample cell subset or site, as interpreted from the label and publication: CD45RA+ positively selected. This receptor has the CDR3 CASSSLRGFDPNEKLFF. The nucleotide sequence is TGTGCCAGCAGCTCCCTCAGGGGTTTTGATCCTAATGAAAAACTGTTTTTT.